This T cell receptor beta chain was sequenced in a study of siplizumab effects on memory and regulatory T cells. This CDR3 region has 15 residues. Between the trimmed V and J ends, which lost 1 base and 0 bases, there was a span of 4 bases. Per germline, CDR1 LNHDA and CDR2 SQIVND (reference sequence). Roughly 10^5 TCR templates were assayed per sample. Generated by immunoSEQ multiplex PCR, the TCRdb table keeps only in-frame clones and is missing some. The sample carries over 90,000 clones, about 93% recorded once. Note on this clone: As yet, its antigen is unknown.

Overall study results and limits: Naive T cells appeared more varied than memory cells and looked like key alloresponse contributors. Proliferating CD4+ or CD8+ clones, roughly 75-95% of them, lacked an assignable naive or memory phenotype.

This sequence joins TRBV19 and TRBJ2-6; D is undetermined. Material for sequencing was CD4+ T cells sorted from blood. The sequence came from a human donor in good health. CDR3 protein: CASSIGPSGANVLTF. CDR3 in DNA: TGTGCCAGTAGTATAGGTCCCTCTGGGGCCAACGTCCTGACTTTC.